The source of this T cell receptor (beta chain) is a study of T cells after yellow fever vaccination. Regarding the study as a whole: By day 5 rather than day 15, the secondary response had peaked, though it was weaker.

This clonotype was detected ten times or more. The antigen is undetermined. TCRdb used MiXCR to reprocess the 5' RACE reads, holding one entry per CDR3 protein. Here the sample spans 300,000 to 450,000 distinct CDR3 sequences, more than 5.5% being singletons. CDR1 and CDR2 from the germline V gene are SGHNT and YENEEA. With 2 bases clipped from V and 5 bases from J, the junction kept 19 bases outside the gene matches. This CDR3 has 20 residues. Sequences were derived from PBMCs, sampled 5 days after the yellow fever booster vaccination. The rearrangement uses TRBV11-3 and TRBJ2-7, with 12 bases matching TRBD2. The sequence was collected from a man aged 30 to 45 who received the YFV17D yellow fever vaccine. The CDR3 protein is CASSLYGVSSGRAVVNEQYF. CDR3 bases: TGTGCCAGCAGCTTATACGGTGTGTCTAGCGGGAGGGCCGTTGTAAACGAGCAGTACTTC.